This is a list of T cell receptor beta chains from one sample in a study of T cell responses to AZD1222 COVID-19 vaccine. Clones were read by immunoSEQ multiplex PCR, and TCRdb kept only the in-frame ones, dropping some. The sample holds roughly 150,000 clones, more than 90% seen once. Specimen: peripheral blood, collected on day 0 of AZD1222 vaccination. The receptors here all came from an adult in good health. Each CDR3 is given with its conserved first and last residue. A D gene is named only where the DNA matches it firmly. Rows give clone size only sometimes, using once, few, many, or a class for an expanded clone.

D	V	size	J	CDR3	DNA
TRBD2	TRBV7-9	-	TRBJ2-1	CASSLPLAGVLNEQFF	TGTGCCAGCAGCTTACCACTAGCGGGAGTATTGAATGAGCAGTTCTTC
-	TRBV9	-	TRBJ2-2	CASSVTIRPNTGELFF	TGTGCCAGCAGCGTAACTATTCGCCCGAACACCGGGGAGCTGTTTTTT
-	TRBV7-9	-	TRBJ2-1	CASSLGREIIEQFF	TGTGCCAGCAGCTTGGGCCGGGAGATAATTGAGCAGTTCTTC
-	TRBV7-9	-	TRBJ2-2	CASSSQGTGELFF	TGTGCCAGCAGTTCCCAGGGGACCGGGGAGCTGTTTTTT
-	TRBV2	-	TRBJ1-5	CASSAQGRGPQHF	TGTGCCAGCAGTGCTCAGGGGAGGGGGCCCCAGCATTTT
TRBD1	TRBV6-5	few	TRBJ1-5	CASTIQGASNQPQHF	TGTGCCAGCACCATCCAGGGGGCGAGCAATCAGCCCCAGCATTTT
-	TRBV6-5	-	TRBJ1-3	CASSYSRNGNTIYF	TGTGCCAGCAGTTACTCGAGGAATGGAAACACCATATATTTT
TRBD1	TRBV7-8	once	TRBJ1-1	CASSLRQGVTEAFF	TGTGCCAGCAGCTTAAGGCAGGGGGTGACTGAAGCTTTCTTT
TRBD1	TRBV2	-	TRBJ2-7	CASTKGQGFSYEQYF	TGTGCCAGCACTAAGGGACAGGGGTTCTCCTACGAGCAGTACTTC
-	TRBV14	-	TRBJ1-1	CASSQALSEGNTEAFF	TGTGCCAGCAGCCAAGCATTGTCTGAGGGGAACACTGAAGCTTTCTTT
-	TRBV3-1/TRBV3-2	-	TRBJ1-4	CASSQTRQVKEAGKLFF	TGTGCCAGCAGCCAAACCCGACAGGTGAAGGAGGCTGGAAAACTGTTTTTT
-	TRBV6-6	-	TRBJ2-7	CASSYSGSQDEQYF	TGTGCCAGCAGTTACTCGGGCTCCCAGGACGAGCAGTACTTC
-	TRBV29-1	-	TRBJ2-3	CSVDWGRTTDTQYF	TGCAGCGTTGACTGGGGGCGCACCACAGATACGCAGTATTTT
-	TRBV15	-	TRBJ1-6	CATSREFGQNNSPLHF	TGTGCCACCAGCAGGGAGTTTGGACAAAATAATTCACCCCTCCACTTT
-	TRBV7-7	-	TRBJ2-2	CASSRQSVESGELFF	TGTGCTAGCAGTCGACAGTCGGTCGAATCCGGGGAGCTGTTTTTT
-	TRBV27	few	TRBJ2-2	CASRYGLGSGELFF	TGTGCCAGCAGATACGGATTAGGATCCGGGGAGCTGTTTTTT